The entry below describes one T cell receptor beta chain. Its antigen is unknown. Base qualities are not provided; no much larger clone lies one nucleotide away. The source of the sample is a study of graft-versus-host responses after intestinal transplantation (dated by TCRdb to the early 2020s). Background on the whole study: Multivisceral, liver-intestinal, or isolated intestinal transplants were received by the recipients. Rather than going through the commercial service, samples from three later patients were sequenced in-house on an Illumina MiSeq and processed with MiXCR. Graft-versus-host and host-versus-graft alloreactive T cell clones were tracked in the graft, circulation and bone marrow after intestinal transplantation using bulk TCR-beta CDR3 sequencing. Alloreactive clones were identified by sequencing pre-transplant mixed lymphocyte reaction products and comparing these products with unstimulated pre-transplant donor and recipient T cells. Anti-thymocyte globulin induction was given to all recipients, followed by maintenance tacrolimus and steroids for two to three years. The cohort enrolled around 25 intestinal transplant recipients including one retransplant, and a few patients lacking pretransplant specimens were excluded. A peak of at least 4% donor T cells among recipient peripheral blood mononuclear cells was the definition used for donor T cell macrochimerism. Overall results and qualifications from the work: High GvH to HvG T cell clonal ratios were observed in the allografts of patients with donor T cell macrochimerism. GvH clones were detected in recipient bone marrow, and some of these GvH clones were observed earlier in ileal mucosa or blood, consistent with an intestinal mucosal origin. The conclusions were limited by the relatively low number and heterogeneity of the intestinal transplant patients. Early after transplant, peak levels of circulating GvH clones were found to be associated with declines in HvG clones.

V was cut back by 3 bases and J by 1 base, leaving a gap of 10 bases between them. Reading from cysteine to phenylalanine, the CDR3 counts 15 amino acids. Only the CDR3 part of the read is kept: 45 bases, read in frame from the first base. CDR1 and CDR2 are drawn from the germline V gene: KGHSH, LQKENI. Library preparation employed the immunoSEQ multiplex PCR assay. For most patients, genomic DNA was subjected to high-throughput TCR-beta CDR3 sequencing by Adaptive Biotechnologies. Processing in the source paper ran as follows. Adaptive's ImmunoSEQ software was the source of the TCR sequencing data for roughly 19 patients, while three other patients were processed with MiXCR and VDJtools. CDR3 nucleotide sequences shared by donor and recipient were removed because the origin of these sequences could not be assigned. Alloreactive clones required at least 2-fold expansion over unstimulated cells and minimum CFSE-low frequency of 0.002% (template counts) or 0.001% (read counts). A clone was considered mappable if detected in the sequenced pre-transplant spleen, lymph node, or MLR CFSE-low populations of the donor or recipient. Cumulative frequency of alloreactive clones was calculated as a percentage of all sequences weighted by copy number. TCRdb re-hosts the immuneACCESS table, in-frame sequences only. Its copies lack some clones; in the studies checked, an unresolved V gene accounts for under half of them, and the cause for the rest is not known. V and J calls and clone size are copied from that table; D and trimming were computed from the DNA. Recorded for this sample are nearly 15,000 clones; over 50% of them occurred a single time. Together, the top ten hold 13% of the sample.

To isolate intraepithelial and lamina propria lymphocytes from graft specimens, dithiothreitol, EDTA incubations and collagenase D digestion were used. Bulk TCR-beta sequencing was performed on serial intestinal graft biopsy specimens collected as late as 600 days after transplant. The source is a human patient who received an intestinal transplant, so some T cells may come from the graft donor. This specimen consisted of ileum tissue, obtained 524 days after transplant. Recombination joined TRBV18 with TRBJ1-3, with no confident D gene call. The base sequence is TGTGCCAGCTCACCGCGAAAATCTTCTGGAAACACCATATATTTT. Its translation is CASSPRKSSGNTIYF.